This is a list of T cell receptor beta chains from one sample in a study of T cell responses to AZD1222 COVID-19 vaccine. Assay: immunoSEQ multiplex PCR; the TCRdb copy retains only in-frame clones and omits some. The profile covers about 93,000 clones, with roughly nine tenths appearing a single time and roughly 2.8% taken by the ten largest. Source: peripheral blood, taken on day 0 of MenACWY control vaccination. The receptor set was obtained from an adult in good health. The CDR3 runs from the conserved cysteine through the conserved F or W. The D gene is left open where the match is weak. Size tells how often a clone was seen (once, few, many) or the class of an expanded clone, and some rows leave it out.

cdr3_length: 14; d_call: TRBD1; v_call: TRBV7-8; j_call: TRBJ1-2; clone_size: -; cdr3_nt: TGTGCCAGCAGCATGGACAGGGCTGACTATGGCTACACCTTC; cdr3_aa: CASSMDRADYGYTF
cdr3_length: 17; d_call: -; v_call: TRBV4-3; j_call: TRBJ1-2; clone_size: -; cdr3_nt: TGCGCCAGCAGCCAAGAAAGCGGGGCAGGAGGTGGCTATGGCTACACCTTC; cdr3_aa: CASSQESGAGGGYGYTF
cdr3_length: 15; d_call: TRBD1; v_call: TRBV10-2; j_call: TRBJ2-7; clone_size: -; cdr3_nt: TGCGCCAGCAGCGTGGACAGGGGGCTATTCGGCGAGCAGTACTTC; cdr3_aa: CASSVDRGLFGEQYF
cdr3_length: 15; d_call: TRBD2; v_call: TRBV7-3; j_call: TRBJ2-3; clone_size: -; cdr3_nt: TGTGCCAGCAGCCCAACTAGCGGGGGGACAGATACGCAGTATTTT; cdr3_aa: CASSPTSGGTDTQYF
cdr3_length: 14; d_call: TRBD1; v_call: TRBV5-6; j_call: TRBJ1-2; clone_size: once; cdr3_nt: TGTGCCAGCGCCCGACAGGGAGTAGGGTATGGCTACACCTTC; cdr3_aa: CASARQGVGYGYTF
cdr3_length: 14; d_call: -; v_call: TRBV27; j_call: TRBJ2-3; clone_size: -; cdr3_nt: TGTGCCAGCAGTTTATGGGCTATGACAGATACGCAGTATTTT; cdr3_aa: CASSLWAMTDTQYF
cdr3_length: 16; d_call: TRBD2; v_call: TRBV5-4; j_call: TRBJ2-3; clone_size: -; cdr3_nt: TGTGCCAGCAGCTCTCGGACTAGCGGGGGGTCAGATACGCAGTATTTT; cdr3_aa: CASSSRTSGGSDTQYF
cdr3_length: 15; d_call: -; v_call: TRBV3-1/TRBV3-2; j_call: TRBJ2-3; clone_size: -; cdr3_nt: TGTGCCAGCAGCCCCACAGGCATTAGCACAGATACGCAGTATTTT; cdr3_aa: CASSPTGISTDTQYF
cdr3_length: 16; d_call: -; v_call: TRBV11-3; j_call: TRBJ2-7; clone_size: -; cdr3_nt: TGTGCCAGCAGCTCCCCGGATTGGGAGTGGTCCTACGAGCAGTACTTC; cdr3_aa: CASSSPDWEWSYEQYF
cdr3_length: 18; d_call: -; v_call: TRBV2; j_call: TRBJ2-2; clone_size: -; cdr3_nt: TGTGCCAGCAGTGAACTTGGCTACGCCGTGGCGAACACCGGGGAGCTGTTTTTT; cdr3_aa: CASSELGYAVANTGELFF
cdr3_length: 14; d_call: -; v_call: TRBV7-9; j_call: TRBJ1-5; clone_size: -; cdr3_nt: TGTGCCAGCAGTAGGGGGGTCGGAGATCAGCCCCAGCATTTT; cdr3_aa: CASSRGVGDQPQHF
cdr3_length: 14; d_call: -; v_call: TRBV5-4; j_call: TRBJ2-7; clone_size: -; cdr3_nt: TGTGCCAGCAGCTTGATTTCTTCTTCCTACGAGCAGTACTTC; cdr3_aa: CASSLISSSYEQYF
cdr3_length: 13; d_call: -; v_call: TRBV7-9; j_call: TRBJ1-5; clone_size: -; cdr3_nt: TGTGCCAGCAGCTTATGGAGCAATCAGCCCCAGCATTTT; cdr3_aa: CASSLWSNQPQHF
cdr3_length: 18; d_call: TRBD2; v_call: TRBV6-2/TRBV6-3; j_call: TRBJ2-1; clone_size: -; cdr3_nt: TGTGCCAGCAGTTACAGGGGGACTAGCGGTTTCTCATACAATGAGCAGTTCTTC; cdr3_aa: CASSYRGTSGFSYNEQFF
cdr3_length: 14; d_call: -; v_call: TRBV7-2; j_call: TRBJ2-5; clone_size: -; cdr3_nt: TGTGCCAGCAGCTTTCAGTCCGGCCAAGAGACCCAGTACTTC; cdr3_aa: CASSFQSGQETQYF
cdr3_length: 18; d_call: -; v_call: TRBV3-1/TRBV3-2; j_call: TRBJ2-2; clone_size: -; cdr3_nt: TGTGCCAGCAGTCCCGTAGTGGGAGCGGCTAAGAACACCGGGGAGCTGTTTTTT; cdr3_aa: CASSPVVGAAKNTGELFF
cdr3_length: 12; d_call: -; v_call: TRBV12-2; j_call: TRBJ2-7; clone_size: -; cdr3_nt: TGTGCAAGTCGCTTAGAAAGGGACGAGCAGTACTTC; cdr3_aa: CASRLERDEQYF
cdr3_length: 16; d_call: TRBD1; v_call: TRBV9; j_call: TRBJ1-3; clone_size: -; cdr3_nt: TGTGCCAGCAGTGGCAACGCAGGGGGCCTTCGTGACACCATATATTTT; cdr3_aa: CASSGNAGGLRDTIYF
cdr3_length: 13; d_call: -; v_call: TRBV5-6; j_call: TRBJ1-2; clone_size: few; cdr3_nt: TGTGCCAGCAGCTTGGCCCTGGACTATGGCTACACCTTC; cdr3_aa: CASSLALDYGYTF
cdr3_length: 13; d_call: TRBD1; v_call: TRBV19; j_call: TRBJ1-2; clone_size: -; cdr3_nt: TGTGCCAGTAGTCCTGGACAGGTCTATGGCTACACCTTC; cdr3_aa: CASSPGQVYGYTF
cdr3_length: 13; d_call: -; v_call: TRBV11-3; j_call: TRBJ1-2; clone_size: -; cdr3_nt: TGTGCCAGCAGCTCTCAGGGTAACTATGGCTACACCTTC; cdr3_aa: CASSSQGNYGYTF
cdr3_length: 17; d_call: -; v_call: TRBV19; j_call: TRBJ1-3; clone_size: -; cdr3_nt: TGTGCCAGTTTAGTACCCCCATTGTGTCCTTCTGGAAACACCATATATTTT; cdr3_aa: CASLVPPLCPSGNTIYF
cdr3_length: 16; d_call: -; v_call: TRBV4-3; j_call: TRBJ2-3; clone_size: -; cdr3_nt: TGCGCCAGCAGCCAAGATCCGCAGGGGGGCCAGGCTACGCAGTATTTT; cdr3_aa: CASSQDPQGGQATQYF
cdr3_length: 15; d_call: TRBD2; v_call: TRBV18; j_call: TRBJ2-2; clone_size: -; cdr3_nt: TGTGCCAGCTCACCACTAGCGGGGAACACCGGGGAGCTGTTTTTT; cdr3_aa: CASSPLAGNTGELFF
cdr3_length: 16; d_call: -; v_call: TRBV29-1; j_call: TRBJ2-2; clone_size: -; cdr3_nt: TGCAGCGTTGAGGTCGGCGGGGGCCCGAACACCGGGGAGCTGTTTTTT; cdr3_aa: CSVEVGGGPNTGELFF
cdr3_length: 12; d_call: TRBD1; v_call: TRBV29-1; j_call: TRBJ2-1; clone_size: -; cdr3_nt: TGCAGCGGAAAAAAGGGGGCGTATGAGCAGTTCTTC; cdr3_aa: CSGKKGAYEQFF
cdr3_length: 14; d_call: TRBD1; v_call: TRBV27; j_call: TRBJ1-2; clone_size: -; cdr3_nt: TGTGCCAGCAGTCCGGACAGGGTCACAAGCGGCTACACCTTC; cdr3_aa: CASSPDRVTSGYTF
cdr3_length: 14; d_call: -; v_call: TRBV10-3; j_call: TRBJ1-1; clone_size: -; cdr3_nt: TGTGCCATCAGTGGGCAGGGTCGGAACACTGAAGCTTTCTTT; cdr3_aa: CAISGQGRNTEAFF
cdr3_length: 12; d_call: TRBD1; v_call: TRBV14; j_call: TRBJ2-3; clone_size: -; cdr3_nt: TGTGCCAGCAGCCAAGGGCGCGGACAGGGGGTGTGG; cdr3_aa: CASSQGRGQGVW
cdr3_length: 14; d_call: -; v_call: TRBV30; j_call: TRBJ2-3; clone_size: few; cdr3_nt: TGTGCCTGGAATCCAGGCTTTAGCACAGATACGCAGTATTTT; cdr3_aa: CAWNPGFSTDTQYF
cdr3_length: 14; d_call: -; v_call: TRBV20-1; j_call: TRBJ2-3; clone_size: -; cdr3_nt: TGCAGTGCTAGTCCCCCGATAACGACAGATACGCAGTATTTT; cdr3_aa: CSASPPITTDTQYF
cdr3_length: 15; d_call: TRBD1; v_call: TRBV28; j_call: TRBJ2-7; clone_size: once; cdr3_nt: TGTGCCAGCAGAGAACCGGGACAGGGTTTCTACGAGCAGTACTTC; cdr3_aa: CASREPGQGFYEQYF
cdr3_length: 14; d_call: -; v_call: TRBV4-3; j_call: TRBJ1-5; clone_size: once; cdr3_nt: TGCGCCAGCAGCCAAGTGGTGGGGAATCAGCCCCAGCATTTT; cdr3_aa: CASSQVVGNQPQHF
cdr3_length: 14; d_call: -; v_call: TRBV6-2/TRBV6-3; j_call: TRBJ2-7; clone_size: few; cdr3_nt: TGTGCCAGCAGCCCACACGACAGCGCGGGCGAGCAGTACTTC; cdr3_aa: CASSPHDSAGEQYF
cdr3_length: 14; d_call: TRBD1; v_call: TRBV7-6; j_call: TRBJ2-3; clone_size: -; cdr3_nt: TGTGCCAGCTCTGACAGGGGAATATCAGATACGCAGTATTTT; cdr3_aa: CASSDRGISDTQYF
cdr3_length: 13; d_call: -; v_call: TRBV5-1; j_call: TRBJ2-1; clone_size: -; cdr3_nt: TGCGCCAGCAGCTTGACAGGCGTTAACGAGCAGTTCTTC; cdr3_aa: CASSLTGVNEQFF
cdr3_length: 13; d_call: -; v_call: TRBV3-1/TRBV3-2; j_call: TRBJ2-5; clone_size: -; cdr3_nt: TGTGCCAGCAGCCACGCAACTGTTGGGACCCAGTACTTC; cdr3_aa: CASSHATVGTQYF
cdr3_length: 17; d_call: -; v_call: TRBV9; j_call: TRBJ1-4; clone_size: -; cdr3_nt: TGTGCCAGCAGCGCTGGCCTAGAGGTGTCAACTAATGAAAAACTGTTTTTT; cdr3_aa: CASSAGLEVSTNEKLFF
cdr3_length: 14; d_call: -; v_call: TRBV3-1/TRBV3-2; j_call: TRBJ1-1; clone_size: -; cdr3_nt: TGTGCCAGCAGCCCGTACGACAGGAACACTGAAGCTTTCTTT; cdr3_aa: CASSPYDRNTEAFF
cdr3_length: 14; d_call: -; v_call: TRBV3-1/TRBV3-2; j_call: TRBJ2-5; clone_size: -; cdr3_nt: TGTGCCACGGGCGACAGGTATCTCCAAGAGACCCAGTACTTC; cdr3_aa: CATGDRYLQETQYF
cdr3_length: 13; d_call: -; v_call: TRBV6-6; j_call: TRBJ1-1; clone_size: -; cdr3_nt: TGTGCCAGCACCCAATGGGGGGGCGCTGAAGCTTTCTTT; cdr3_aa: CASTQWGGAEAFF
cdr3_length: 14; d_call: -; v_call: TRBV27; j_call: TRBJ1-1; clone_size: -; cdr3_nt: TGTGCCAGCAGTAGCCCTGCCCGGAACACTGAAGCTTTCTTT; cdr3_aa: CASSSPARNTEAFF
cdr3_length: 14; d_call: -; v_call: TRBV11-2; j_call: TRBJ1-1; clone_size: -; cdr3_nt: TGTGCCAGCAGCTCCGCGGTACGAAACACTGAAGCTTTCTTT; cdr3_aa: CASSSAVRNTEAFF
cdr3_length: 12; d_call: TRBD1; v_call: TRBV6-4; j_call: TRBJ1-1; clone_size: -; cdr3_nt: TGTGCCAGCAAGGGGGCCAGGGAGGGAGCTTTCTTT; cdr3_aa: CASKGAREGAFF
cdr3_length: 13; d_call: -; v_call: TRBV12-3/TRBV12-4; j_call: TRBJ2-2; clone_size: -; cdr3_nt: TGTGCCAGCATAGACACCTTCACCGGGGAGCTGTTTTTT; cdr3_aa: CASIDTFTGELFF
cdr3_length: 13; d_call: -; v_call: TRBV4-3; j_call: TRBJ2-2; clone_size: -; cdr3_nt: TGCGCCAGCAGCCAGGGGACCACCGGGGAGCTGTTTTTT; cdr3_aa: CASSQGTTGELFF
cdr3_length: 14; d_call: -; v_call: TRBV6-5; j_call: TRBJ2-5; clone_size: -; cdr3_nt: TGTGCCAGCAGTTACTCGGGCAGGGCTGAGACCCAGTACTTC; cdr3_aa: CASSYSGRAETQYF
cdr3_length: 13; d_call: TRBD1; v_call: TRBV10-1; j_call: TRBJ2-7; clone_size: -; cdr3_nt: TGCGCCAGCAGTGAGGACAGGGGTTACGAGCAGTACTTC; cdr3_aa: CASSEDRGYEQYF
cdr3_length: 18; d_call: TRBD1; v_call: TRBV18; j_call: TRBJ2-7; clone_size: -; cdr3_nt: TGTGCCAGCTCACCCGGGACAGGGGCGGCGGGGGGCCTCTACGAGCAGTACTTC; cdr3_aa: CASSPGTGAAGGLYEQYF